This T cell receptor beta chain was sequenced for a study of cytomegalovirus exposure and HLA in healthy donors (dated by TCRdb to 2015 to 2018). For the study in its entirety: According to an earlier analysis of a few hundred of the donors, roughly 180 million T cells yielded roughly 110 million unique TCR beta sequences and about 300 Gb of sequence data. All discovery cohort repertoires had been generated using a single sequencing platform. Besides the first cohort of around 670 subjects, a separate validation cohort made up of over 100 different subjects was used. An earlier analysis of fewer than 700 of the donors applied high-throughput TCR beta sequencing to assess whether each TCR beta V gene segment acted as functional or pseudogenic. Among about 360 genotyped donors of the cohort, an average of about 240,000 unique TCR beta nucleotide sequences were sequenced per donor, about a sixth of them non-productive. The aim of the study was to test whether cataloging public T cell receptors could identify signatures of past pathogen exposure. Of the approximately 370 genotyped donors, 81% were placed in the genetic ancestry cluster associated with self-reported Caucasian donors. Roughly 5 DR-DQ haplotypes were handled as single units for association and clustering, since linkage in the cohort was strong. Typing coverage differed by locus: A, B, C, DRB1 and DQB1 were typed in roughly 620-630 donors, DQA1 in about 560, DPA1 in 600 to 610, and DPB1 in approximately 450. HLA typing covered class I and class II loci at four-digit resolution. Alongside the repertoire data, information on donor age, sex, ethnicity and CMV serostatus was compiled. The study combined high-throughput TCR immunosequencing, statistical association of individual TCRs with disease status, and machine learning to predict cytomegalovirus infection status. Roughly 300 gigabases of sequencing data and around 80 million unique TCR sequences made up an early release that covered around 640 HLA-typed donors. Using immunosequencing, the study profiled T cell repertoires from 640 or so subjects and related those repertoires to cytomegalovirus serostatus. A later analysis re-examined previously published TCR beta repertoires from about 700 donors and added high-resolution HLA genotyping to investigate patterns of TCR occurrence. A later genetic analysis used genome-wide SNP genotypes for about 65% of the roughly 700 donors, treating that subset as a discovery cohort. In the later analysis, no new phenotypic data were used to find candidate immune exposures; instead, reliance was placed on TCR beta sequences and their occurrence across donors. Overall study results and their limits: Compared with the 666-donor mean, donors in an Asian-associated ancestry cluster had fewer N-insertions in productive TCRs, according to a later genetic analysis. Over 15 rarely observed V segments, including chromosome 9 orphons, were excluded from the earlier analysis of several hundred of the donors because counts were too low. In a later analysis, several top co-occurrence clusters were reported to appear linked to parvovirus B19, influenza, CMV and Epstein-Barr virus. Most TCR sequences were observed very rarely across donors, whereas some public TCRs were present in many individuals. Specific HLA alleles were associated with some 15,000 TCR beta sequences at a false discovery rate of 0.05 in a later analysis. It was suggested by the authors that the approach could potentially be generalized to other disease states and immunological phenotypes. Because some donors lacked HLA typing at each locus, the association tests relied only on the typed subset. The only immune exposure information available for the cohort was CMV serostatus. A further reported finding was that TCR beta sequences accurately predicted the HLA-A and HLA-B alleles for most subjects in the first cohort. In a later analysis, HLA-associated TCR beta chains showed more clonal expansion and lower generation probabilities than non-associated chains that were equally common. Three of the identified cytomegalovirus-associated TCR beta chains were confirmed in vitro to be specific for cytomegalovirus antigens. According to a later analysis, TCR association rates differed among HLA loci, with DRB1 alleles showing the most associated TCRs and HLA-C alleles showing the fewest. The study listed 170 or so TCR beta chains as associated with cytomegalovirus. The sequencing pipeline was judged likely to have produced a cluster of highly shared sequence variants as a technical artifact. Roughly uniform sequencing depth across donors was assumed in presence/absence analyses, although this assumption may not hold. In an earlier analysis of 500 to 650 of the donors, most TCR beta V segments appeared in productive rearrangements about 87% or about 30% of the time, broadly matching IMGT annotations. In both the original and validation cohorts, the classifier was reported to diagnose cytomegalovirus status with high specificity and sensitivity. Correlated functional status among segregating V segments might reflect linkage disequilibrium, but an unknown experimental factor could not be ruled out. When HLA alleles, especially DR and DQ, strongly co-occurred, attributing TCR associations to individual alleles was difficult. In a later genetic analysis, a missense DCLRE1C variant was associated with V-gene and J-gene trimming of TCR beta chains, and the association was replicated in an independent cohort. Most CMV-associated TCR beta chains appeared to be HLA-restricted in a later analysis, and the HLA associations seemed to be driven largely by CMV exposure. In this cohort, only TCR beta chains were sequenced, and detectable features were limited by the absence of alpha or paired-chain data. The 87-base-pair reads could not distinguish some IMGT-functional V segments, including TRBV6-2 and TRBV6-3, so those segments were excluded.

The library was generated by the immunoSEQ multiplex PCR assay. The multiplex PCR relied on a mix of 60 forward primers for TCR Vbeta segments and 13 reverse primers for TCR Jbeta segments. The CDR3 region of rearranged TCR beta genes was amplified from genomic DNA with a multiplex PCR assay. The Illumina HiSeq System was used to sequence the amplified TCR beta libraries as 87-base-pair reads. As for the authors' bioinformatics: In a later analysis, 70 million to 95 million unique TCR beta chains were counted across the roughly 610 repertoires, and around 10 million of these chains were shared by at least two donors. Raw reads were error-corrected and collapsed into unique sequences with a nearest-neighbor algorithm that merged closely related sequences to remove PCR and sequencing errors. To assign V, D and J gene segments, CDR3 sequences were aligned to IMGT reference sequences. For a sequence to be retained, a match of at least six nucleotides was required to both a V gene segment and a J gene segment. A rearrangement was called productive if the CDR3 had no stop codons and remained in frame with V and J, and every other rearrangement was called non-productive. CDR3 was defined according to IMGT convention as the region running from the second conserved V-encoded cysteine to the conserved J-encoded phenylalanine. The earlier analysis of about 620 of the donors excluded sequences that lacked an unambiguous match to a single V gene segment. An earlier analysis of approximately 590 of the donors called V segments functional above 56.7% productive rearrangements and segregating when the between-donor standard deviation exceeded 5%. To diagnose cytomegalovirus status from the catalog of TCR beta chain sequences, a statistical classification framework was built. A later analysis assigned V and J genes by comparing TCR nucleotide sequences with IMGT/GENE-DB human TR gene sequences. Using the TCRdist pipeline, a later analysis assigned CDR3 sequences along with most-parsimonious VDJ recombination scenarios. In a later analysis, every TCR beta chain was defined by the combination of its CDR3 amino acid sequence and its V-gene family, and reads without a unique V-gene family were dropped. A later analysis removed 450 to 600 highly shared, low-generation-probability nucleotide sequences to deal with suspected cross-contamination and a sequencing artifact. For each public chain, a later analysis derived a clonal expansion index from normalized ranks of inferred template counts within each repertoire. A later analysis computed generation probabilities with a VDJ recombination model fitted to out-of-frame rearrangements, and checked the results against IGoR. In a later analysis, hypergeometric tests were used to score TCR-TCR, TCR-HLA and TCR-CMV co-occurrence, with a repertoire-size bias correction applied to TCR pairs. A later analysis estimated false discovery rates by permuting HLA or CMV assignments 20 times. In a later analysis, co-occurring TCRs were grouped using DBSCAN, and TCRdist sequence similarity was added for clustering within HLA-allele-positive subsets. Co-occurrence clustering excluded repertoires with fewer than 30,000 or more than 120,000 public chains, plus five with anomalous nucleotide sharing. TCRdb's version of the immuneACCESS table is confined to in-frame rearrangements and falls short of the full clone set. An unresolved V gene accounts for under half of the shortfall where checked; the remainder is of unknown origin. D and trimming come from the DNA, and the V and J calls and clone size come from that table. The sample table records a few hundred thousand clones; approximately 85% of these occur just once. The top ten clonotypes cover 1.5% to 2.5% of the sample.

Of note for this clone: The specificity of this receptor is unknown. No base quality values were provided; no much bigger clone lies one nucleotide off. Different DNA sequences within this sample yield the same CDR3.

In total, roughly 670 healthy bone marrow donors made up the cohort. All cohort members were sampled while nominally healthy, although unrecorded immune exposures were likely present. The donor tested CMV seropositive, placing the donor among the 289 seropositive members of the cohort. A peripheral blood sample was collected from each donor, and TCR beta sequencing was performed on peripheral blood mononuclear cells. The Qiagen DNeasy Blood Extraction Kit was used to extract genomic DNA from the blood cell samples. Inclusive of the bounding cysteine and phenylalanine, the CDR3 is 14 residues long. Only CDR3 DNA remains: 42 bases, in frame from the first base. CDR1 and CDR2 are drawn from the germline V gene: MDHEN, SYDVKM. Relative to germline, V is missing 3 bases and J is missing 5 bases, with 6 bases of the junction outside any gene match.

The V and J genes are TRBV28 and TRBJ1-1; 7 bases in the junction line up with TRBD1. The sequencing sample was made of PBMCs. The sequence derives from a woman between 40 and 55 years old in good health and CMV-seropositive. The DNA sequence is as follows: TGTGCCAGCAGTTTGGGCAGGGGGTATACTGAAGCTTTCTTT. Its translation reads: CASSLGRGYTEAFF.